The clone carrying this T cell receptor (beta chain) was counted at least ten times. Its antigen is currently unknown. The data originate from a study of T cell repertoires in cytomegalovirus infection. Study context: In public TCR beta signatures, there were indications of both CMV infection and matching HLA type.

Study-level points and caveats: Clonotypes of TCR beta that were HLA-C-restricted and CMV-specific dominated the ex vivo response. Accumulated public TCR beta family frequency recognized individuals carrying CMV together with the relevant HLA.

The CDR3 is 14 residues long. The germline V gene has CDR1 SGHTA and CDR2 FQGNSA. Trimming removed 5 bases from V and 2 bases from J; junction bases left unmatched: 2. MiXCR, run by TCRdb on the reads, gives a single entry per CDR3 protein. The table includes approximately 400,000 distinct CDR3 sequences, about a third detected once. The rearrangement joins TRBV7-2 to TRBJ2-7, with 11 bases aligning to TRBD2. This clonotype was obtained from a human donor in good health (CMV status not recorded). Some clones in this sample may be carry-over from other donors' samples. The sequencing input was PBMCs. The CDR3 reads CASSATSGAYEQYF. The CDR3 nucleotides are TGTGCCAGCAGCGCGACTAGCGGGGCCTACGAGCAGTACTTC.